One sample yielded the 27 T cell receptor beta chains listed below, sequenced in a study of blood T cell repertoires in COVID-19. Method: immunoSEQ multiplex PCR; TCRdb's copy keeps in-frame clones and lacks some. The sample includes 40,000 to 50,000 clones, about nine tenths of them seen just once. The specimen sequenced was peripheral blood. These receptors came from a man between 70 and 80 years old with acute or convalescent COVID-19.

The rearrangement joins TRBV7-9 to TRBJ1-2, with 9 bases lining up with TRBD1. The germline V gene has CDR1 SEHNR and CDR2 FQNEAQ (reference sequence). V gave up 5 bases and J gave up 4 bases; unmatched junction bases: 11. CDR3 length equals 16 residues. The CDR3: CASSPFLRQGVYGYTF. CDR3 in DNA: TGTGCCAGCAGCCCCTTTTTGCGACAGGGGGTCTATGGCTACACCTTC.

DNA for the CDR3: TGTGCCAGCAGCTTAGAACGAGCGGGGGGCCGAAATGAGCAGTTCTTC. It is translated as CASSLERAGGRNEQFF. The chain recombines TRBV7-2 with TRBJ2-1; 9 bases map to TRBD2. CDR1 SGHTA and CDR2 FQGNSA come from the germline V gene. The CDR3 is 16 amino acids. V shed 1 base and J 7 bases; nucleotides not matched to a gene: 8.

The V and J genes are TRBV28 and TRBJ1-5; 9 bases map to TRBD1. Trimming took 5 bases from V and 2 from J; bases not matched to a gene: 7. This CDR3 region has 16 residues. The germline V gene encodes CDR1 MDHEN and CDR2 SYDVKM. The CDR3 DNA reads as TGTGCCAGCAGTCCGCAACAGGGGGCGGGCAATCAGCCCCAGCATTTT. Amino acid sequence: CASSPQQGAGNQPQHF.

This clone was counted once. V gene TRBV7-9 combines with J gene TRBJ2-7; D is unresolved. Deletions cut 0 bases from V and 1 base from J, with 4 bases between. This CDR3 is built from 13 residues. Germline CDR1 SEHNR, CDR2 FQNEAQ (reference sequence). CDR3 nucleotides: TGTGCCAGCAGCTTAGCAGCGTCCTACGAGCAGTACTTC. It yields the protein CASSLAASYEQYF.

This clone appeared once. The chain employs TRBV5-1 and TRBJ2-5; possible D gene TRBD1, 5 bases. Germline CDR1 and CDR2: SGHRS and YFSETQ. The CDR3 spans 14 residues. V dropped 3 bases and J dropped 1 base, with 10 bases sitting between them. The CDR3, as DNA: TGCGCCAGCAGCTCAACGACAGTCCAAGAGACCCAGTACTTC. This codes for CASSSTTVQETQYF.

The chain combines TRBV11-1 with TRBJ2-3; 10 nucleotides agree with TRBD2. The CDR3 is 15 amino acids. Germline-derived CDR1 and CDR2 are SGHAT and FQDESV (reference sequence). V was clipped by 5 bases and J by 3 bases; unmatched bases: 5. The DNA for the CDR3 is TGTGCCAGCAGCCCCGGACTAGCGGTAACAGATACGCAGTATTTT. Protein: CASSPGLAVTDTQYF.

The gene calls are TRBV5-8 and TRBJ2-7, with TRBD1 matching 11 bases. J lost 0 bases, V lost 5 bases, and 4 bases had no gene match. CDR1 is SGHTS, CDR2 YDEGEE, per germline. This CDR3 contains 15 residues. The CDR3 sequence is CASRPGTGGSYEQYF. CDR3 coding DNA: TGTGCCAGCAGGCCCGGGACAGGGGGCTCCTACGAGCAGTACTTC.

This chain joins TRBV11-2 and TRBJ1-1; maybe TRBD1 (5 bases). Germline V gene sequence: CDR1 SGHAT, CDR2 FQNNGV. Deletions cut 5 bases from V and 1 base from J, with 8 bases between. This CDR3 region has 13 residues. The CDR3 nucleotides read TGTGCCAGCAGCACTGGACAGAACACTGAAGCTTTCTTT. This codes for CASSTGQNTEAFF.

The chain is built from TRBV12-3 or TRBV12-4 and TRBJ2-7; the D is unclear. The CDR3 sequence is 13 residues long. Trimming removed 3 bases at V and 2 bases at J, with 8 bases between. The CDR3 region has the DNA TGTGCCAGCAGTTTGCGTCTGACCTACGAGCAGTACTTC. This sequence encodes CASSLRLTYEQYF.

The chain recombines TRBV5-8 with TRBJ2-3, with D possibly matching TRBD1 (5 bases). CDR1 SGHTS and CDR2 YDEGEE come from the germline V gene. The CDR3 runs to 15 residues. Trimming removed 1 base from V and 0 bases from J, with 9 bases in between. CDR3 sequence: CASSLTGASTDTQYF. CDR3 sequence (DNA): TGTGCCAGCAGCTTGACAGGTGCGAGCACAGATACGCAGTATTTT.

The chain is built from TRBV5-4 and TRBJ1-6, with D perhaps TRBD1 (6 bases). The ends were cut back, 4 bases at V and 7 bases at J, with 15 bases in the middle. The CDR3 totals 15 residues. Germline V gives CDR1 SGHNT, CDR2 YYREEE (reference sequence). The CDR3 region is CASSQPTGQNSPLHF. The CDR3 DNA follows: TGTGCCAGCAGCCAGCCCACAGGGCAGAATTCACCCCTCCACTTT.

This chain connects TRBV6-2 or TRBV6-3 to TRBJ2-1; TRBD1 matches 7 bases. The germline V gene has CDR1 MNHEY and CDR2 SVGEGT. Germline trimming cut 5 bases from V and 0 bases from J; bases unmatched to any gene: 10. The CDR3 runs to 17 residues. The CDR3: CASSNPKGAGSYNEQFF. Written as DNA, the CDR3 is TGTGCCAGCAGTAATCCGAAGGGGGCTGGCTCCTACAATGAGCAGTTCTTC.

The V and J genes are TRBV11-2 and TRBJ2-5, with D possibly TRBD1 on 6 matching bases. The CDR3 contains 16 residues. V was cut by 1 base and J by 1 base, with 13 bases left in between. Germline CDR1 and CDR2: SGHAT and FQNNGV. Written as DNA, the CDR3 is TGTGCCAGCAGCTTAGGGGCCGGGACACGCCAAGAGACCCAGTACTTC. This sequence encodes CASSLGAGTRQETQYF.

The chain is built from TRBV30 and TRBJ2-1; D not certain. CDR3 length: 14 residues. V was clipped by 0 bases and J by 9 bases, with 15 bases between them. In germline, CDR1 is GTSNPN, CDR2 SVGIG (reference sequence). The CDR3 loop reads CAWSVISWAGEQFF. The CDR3 region has the DNA TGTGCCTGGAGTGTAATAAGCTGGGCCGGTGAGCAGTTCTTC.

This clone was detected once. The chain uses TRBV7-2 and TRBJ1-2, with D possibly matching TRBD1 (6 bases). Trimming cost V 1 base and J 6 bases, with 9 bases left between them. This CDR3 is 13 amino acids long. Germline CDR1 and CDR2: SGHTA and FQGNSA. The CDR3 protein is CASSLGGGNGYTF. CDR3 DNA: TGTGCCAGCAGCTTAGGGGGGGGCAATGGCTACACCTTC.

This rearrangement joins TRBV30 to TRBJ2-3, with no clear D. This CDR3 has 11 residues. Germline V gene lookup returns CDR1 GTSNPN and CDR2 SVGIG (reference sequence). Trimming took off 5 bases at V and 5 bases at J, with 8 bases between the two ends. The CDR3 reads CAWGLGDTQYF. The CDR3 nucleotides read TGTGCCTGGGGGCTAGGAGATACGCAGTATTTT.

This chain links TRBV14 with TRBJ1-6; TRBD1 matches 7 bases. Trimming took 8 bases from V and 10 from J; bases not matched to a gene: 8. The CDR3 is made up of 13 amino acids. CDR1 is SGHDN and CDR2 is FVKESK in the germline V gene. The CDR3 loop is CASGDRVGSPLHF. CDR3 in DNA: TGTGCCAGCGGCGACAGGGTTGGATCACCCCTCCACTTT.

V is TRBV11-2 and J is TRBJ2-7; 10 bases line up with TRBD1. Losses at the gene ends were 3 bases for V and 0 bases for J; bases not matched to a gene: 11. The germline V gene encodes CDR1 SGHAT and CDR2 FQNNGV. The CDR3 length is 18 residues. The CDR3 reads CASSFGQGVTPSSYEQYF. DNA of the CDR3: TGTGCCAGCAGCTTTGGACAGGGGGTTACCCCGAGCTCCTACGAGCAGTACTTC.

The V gene is TRBV6-5, the J gene TRBJ1-2; 7 bases are a match to TRBD1. Germline CDR1 and CDR2: MNHEY and SVGAGI. CDR3 length: 15 amino acids. V shed 6 bases, J shed 4 bases, and the junction held 11 bases outside the gene matches. The CDR3 reads CASSSSGTEFYGYTF. CDR3 DNA sequence: TGTGCCAGCAGCTCTTCCGGGACAGAATTCTATGGCTACACCTTC.

This sequence joins TRBV20-1 and TRBJ2-4, with D unresolved. The CDR3 has 16 residues. The V and J ends lost 3 bases and 2 bases respectively, with 17 bases between them. Germline V gene data show CDR1 as DFQATT and CDR2 as SNEGSKA (reference sequence). CDR3 in DNA: TGCAGTGCTAGTTCCCCGAGGAGTCAGTCCAAAAACATTCAGTACTTC. This sequence encodes CSASSPRSQSKNIQYF.

This sequence joins TRBV5-8 and TRBJ1-1; tentatively, D is TRBD1 (5 bases). Trimming pared 4 bases from V and 4 bases from J, leaving 20 bases between. Germline-derived CDR1 and CDR2 are SGHTS and YDEGEE. The CDR3 is made up of 16 amino acids. The CDR3, as DNA: TGTGCCAGCAGCACCGGACACGGATACGCTATCACTGAAGCTTTCTTT. Encoded protein: CASSTGHGYAITEAFF.

This rearrangement joins TRBV18 to TRBJ2-7; TRBD2 might be the D (5 bases). The V and J ends lost 2 bases and 5 bases respectively, with 10 bases between them. CDR1 KGHSH and CDR2 LQKENI come from the germline V gene. The CDR3 length is 13 residues. CDR3 nucleotide sequence: TGTGCCAGCTCACCAGGGTCCGGGGACGAGCAGTACTTC. Protein: CASSPGSGDEQYF. Full variable domain (rest looked up from reference TRBV18 and TRBJ2-7): NAGVMQNPRHLVRRRGQEARLRCSPMKGHSHVYWYRQLPEEGLKFMVYLQKENIIDESGMPKERFSAEFPKEGPSILRIQQVVRGDSAAYFCASSPGSGDEQYFGPGTRLTVT.

The J gene is TRBJ1-1, the V gene TRBV28, with 9 nucleotides matching TRBD1. Germline CDR1 MDHEN, CDR2 SYDVKM. The CDR3 contains 16 residues. V shed 4 bases and J 5 bases; nucleotides not matched to a gene: 11. The CDR3 coding sequence is TGTGCCAGCAGTTCGATTACGGGACAGGGAGGGACTGAAGCTTTCTTT. Protein product: CASSSITGQGGTEAFF.

V gene TRBV19 combines with J gene TRBJ2-4; D perhaps matches TRBD2 (6 bases). CDR3 length: 18 amino acids. Germline V CDR1 and CDR2: LNHDA, SQIVND (reference sequence). Trimming stripped 6 bases from V and 0 bases from J, with 21 bases between. The CDR3: CASRSGSGGILAKNIQYF. CDR3 sequence (DNA): TGTGCCAGTAGATCGGGTAGCGGCGGCATACTAGCCAAAAACATTCAGTACTTC.

The genes are TRBV5-1 and TRBJ2-5; D is undetermined. Trimming removed 2 bases at V and 1 base at J, with 6 bases between. Germline CDR1 is SGHRS and CDR2 is YFSETQ. CDR3 size: 13 residues. In DNA form, the CDR3 reads TGCGCCAGCAGCTTTTTTATCCAAGAGACCCAGTACTTC. As protein: CASSFFIQETQYF.

The rearrangement uses TRBV15 and TRBJ1-2; TRBD1 might be the D (5 bases). In germline, CDR1 is LNHNV, CDR2 YYDKDF (reference sequence). Trimming stripped 4 bases from V and 7 bases from J, with 25 bases between. There are 17 residues in the CDR3. The CDR3 here is CATSILGTFSDSGGYTF. The CDR3 DNA reads TGTGCCACCAGCATACTTGGGACTTTCTCCGACTCGGGTGGCTACACCTTC.

The J gene is TRBJ1-1, the V gene TRBV2; D uncertain. The CDR3 contains 13 residues. V lost 3 bases, J lost 1 base, and 6 bases lay in between. Germline V CDR1 and CDR2: SNHLY, FYNNEI. This CDR3 is CASSEAGNTEAFF. The CDR3 coding sequence is TGTGCCAGCAGTGAGGCGGGGAACACTGAAGCTTTCTTT.